The clone carrying this TCR beta chain showed up many times. A second 7 to 11 cycle PCR used barcoded and J-beta primers. From the 5' RACE reads, TCRdb called clonotypes with MiXCR, one entry per CDR3 protein. The sample yields more than 750,000 distinct CDR3 sequences, 29% seen once. These data come from a study of blood T cells in healthy people across ages. There are 15 residues in the CDR3. Trimming pared 3 bases from V and 0 bases from J, leaving 10 bases between. CDR1 SGDLS and CDR2 YYNGEE come from the germline V gene. In addition, the sample was reused for a study of T cells of mothers and their children.

The sample comprised blood. This rearrangement joins TRBV9 to TRBJ2-1; TRBD1 might be the D (6 bases). This clonotype was obtained from a woman in her 40s in good health. The CDR3 coding sequence is TGTGCCAGCAGCGCAGACAGGAGCTCCTACAATGAGCAGTTCTTC. The encoded protein is CASSADRSSYNEQFF.